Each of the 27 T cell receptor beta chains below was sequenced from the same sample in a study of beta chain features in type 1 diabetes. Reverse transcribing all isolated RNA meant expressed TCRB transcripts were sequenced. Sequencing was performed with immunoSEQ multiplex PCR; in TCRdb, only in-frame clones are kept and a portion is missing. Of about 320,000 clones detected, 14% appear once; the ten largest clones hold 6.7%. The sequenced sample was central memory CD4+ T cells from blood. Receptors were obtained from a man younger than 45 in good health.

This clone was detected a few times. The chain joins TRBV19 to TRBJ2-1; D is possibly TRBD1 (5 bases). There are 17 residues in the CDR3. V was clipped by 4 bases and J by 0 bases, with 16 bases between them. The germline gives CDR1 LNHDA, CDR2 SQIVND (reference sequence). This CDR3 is CASSTLTARSSYNEQFF. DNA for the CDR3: TGTGCCAGTAGTACCCTGACAGCCCGAAGCTCCTACAATGAGCAGTTCTTC.

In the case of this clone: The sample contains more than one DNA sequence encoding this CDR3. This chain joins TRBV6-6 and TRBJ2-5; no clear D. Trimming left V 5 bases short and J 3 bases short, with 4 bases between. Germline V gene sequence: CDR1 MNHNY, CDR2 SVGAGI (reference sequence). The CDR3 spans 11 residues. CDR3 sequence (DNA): TGTGCCAGCAGTCCGAAAGAGACCCAGTACTTC. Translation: CASSPKETQYF.

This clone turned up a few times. The CDR3: CASSYDGPGEQYV. The CDR3, as DNA: TGTGCCAGCAGTTACGATGGTCCGGGCGAGCAGTACGTC. The V gene is TRBV6-5, the J gene TRBJ2-7; D unclear. V dropped 2 bases and J dropped 6 bases, with 11 bases sitting between them. From germline, CDR1 is MNHEY and CDR2 SVGAGI. The CDR3 runs to 13 residues.

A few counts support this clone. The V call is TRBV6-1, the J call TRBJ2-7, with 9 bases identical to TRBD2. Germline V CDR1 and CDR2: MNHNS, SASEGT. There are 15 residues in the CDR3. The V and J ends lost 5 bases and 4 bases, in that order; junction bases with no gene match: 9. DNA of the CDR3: TGTGCCAGCAGTTCCCTTGCGGGGGGGCGGTACGAGCAGTACTTC. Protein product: CASSSLAGGRYEQYF.

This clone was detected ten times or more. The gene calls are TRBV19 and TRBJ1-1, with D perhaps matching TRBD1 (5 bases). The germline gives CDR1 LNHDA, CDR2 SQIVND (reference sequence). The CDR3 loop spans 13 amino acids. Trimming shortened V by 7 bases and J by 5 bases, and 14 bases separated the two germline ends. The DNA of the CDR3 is TGTGCCAGTATAGGGACTCTGGGGACTGAAGCTTTCTTT. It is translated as CASIGTLGTEAFF. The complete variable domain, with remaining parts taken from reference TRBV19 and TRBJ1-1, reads DGGITQSPKYLFRKEGQNVTLSCEQNLNHDAMYWYRQDPGQGLRLIYYSQIVNDFQKGDIAEGYSVSREKKESFPLTVTSAQKNPTAFYLCASIGTLGTEAFFGQGTRLTVV.

CDR3 in amino acids: CASSQGGGYGYTF. The CDR3 DNA reads TGTGCCAGCAGCCAAGGGGGAGGGTATGGCTACACCTTC. The gene calls are TRBV7-9 and TRBJ1-2; possibly TRBD1 for D (6 bases). Germline-derived CDR1 and CDR2 are SEHNR and FQNEAQ (reference sequence). V gave up 5 bases and J gave up 5 bases, with 12 bases separating them. CDR3 length: 13 residues.

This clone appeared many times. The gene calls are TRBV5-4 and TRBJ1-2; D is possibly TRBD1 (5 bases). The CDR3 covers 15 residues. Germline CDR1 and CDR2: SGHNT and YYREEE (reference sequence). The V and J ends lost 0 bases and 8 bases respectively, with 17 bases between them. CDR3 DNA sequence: TGTGCCAGCAGCTTGGTTGTCCTTGGGGCGCGGGGCTACACCTTC. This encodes CASSLVVLGARGYTF.

CDR3 in amino acids: CASSLDGTGDQPQHF. The DNA for the CDR3 is TGTGCCAGCAGCTTAGACGGGACAGGAGATCAGCCCCAGCATTTT. The chain combines TRBV7-8 with TRBJ1-5; 8 bases agree with TRBD1. Germline values: CDR1 SGHVS, CDR2 FQNEAQ. The CDR3 extends over 15 amino acids. Germline trimming cut 1 base from V and 5 bases from J; bases unmatched to any gene: 4.

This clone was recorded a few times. Here the CDR3 DNA reads TGTGCCAGCAGCTTAAGTCCCCAGCGGCGCACAGATACGCAGTATTTT. It yields the protein CASSLSPQRRTDTQYF. The chain employs TRBV7-3 and TRBJ2-3; D possibly corresponds to TRBD2 (5 bases). Trimming took 1 base from V and 1 from J, leaving 12 bases between them. CDR1 is SGHTA, CDR2 FQGTGA, per germline. CDR3 length: 16 amino acids.

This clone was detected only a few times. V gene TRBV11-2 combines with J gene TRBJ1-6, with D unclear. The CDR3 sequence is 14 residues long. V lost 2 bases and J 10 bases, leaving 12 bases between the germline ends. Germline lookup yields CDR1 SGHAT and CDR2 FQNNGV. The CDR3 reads CASSLSGIGSPLHF. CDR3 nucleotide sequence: TGTGCCAGCAGCTTATCCGGGATTGGGTCACCCCTCCACTTT.

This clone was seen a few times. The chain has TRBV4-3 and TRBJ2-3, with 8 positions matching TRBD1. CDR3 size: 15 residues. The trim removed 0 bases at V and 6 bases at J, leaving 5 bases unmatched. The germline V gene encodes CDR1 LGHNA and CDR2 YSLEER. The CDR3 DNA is TGCGCCAGCAGCCAAGACGGACAGGGAGGCGATACGCAGTATTTT. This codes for CASSQDGQGGDTQYF.

The DNA of the CDR3 is TGTGCCAGCAGCTCGGGACAGTCAGCCGGAAACACCATATATTTT. It yields the protein CASSSGQSAGNTIYF. This chain joins TRBV6-5 and TRBJ1-3; 7 bases fit TRBD1. The J segment lost 4 bases and the V segment lost 6 bases, leaving 9 bases of the junction unmatched. The CDR3 extends over 15 amino acids. Germline CDR1 MNHEY, CDR2 SVGAGI.

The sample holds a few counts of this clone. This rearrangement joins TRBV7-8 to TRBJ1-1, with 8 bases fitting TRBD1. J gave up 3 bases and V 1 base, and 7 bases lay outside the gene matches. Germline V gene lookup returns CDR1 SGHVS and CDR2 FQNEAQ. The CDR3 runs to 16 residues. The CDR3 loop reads CASSLVGQGRYTEAFF. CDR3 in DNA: TGTGCCAGCAGCTTAGTAGGACAGGGCCGATACACTGAAGCTTTCTTT.

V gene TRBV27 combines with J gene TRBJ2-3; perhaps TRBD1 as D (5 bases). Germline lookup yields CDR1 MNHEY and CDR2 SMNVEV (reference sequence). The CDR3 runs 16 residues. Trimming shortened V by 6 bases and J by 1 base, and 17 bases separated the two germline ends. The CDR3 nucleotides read TGTGCCAGCAGCCCCGACAGATCTCGGGGCACAGATACGCAGTATTTT. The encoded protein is CASSPDRSRGTDTQYF.

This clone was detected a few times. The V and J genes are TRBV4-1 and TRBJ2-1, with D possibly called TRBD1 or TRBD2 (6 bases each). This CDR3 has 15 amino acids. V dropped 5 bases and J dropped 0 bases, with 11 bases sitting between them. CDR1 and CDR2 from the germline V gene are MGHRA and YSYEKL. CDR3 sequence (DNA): TGCGCCAGCAGCTTCGAGGGGGGCTCCTACAATGAGCAGTTCTTC. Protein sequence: CASSFEGGSYNEQFF.

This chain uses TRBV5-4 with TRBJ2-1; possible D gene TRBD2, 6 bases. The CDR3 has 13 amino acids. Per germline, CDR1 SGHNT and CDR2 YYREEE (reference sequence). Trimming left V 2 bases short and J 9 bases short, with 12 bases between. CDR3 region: CASSLPLAGEQFF. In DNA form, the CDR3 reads TGTGCCAGCAGCTTACCACTAGCCGGTGAGCAGTTCTTC.

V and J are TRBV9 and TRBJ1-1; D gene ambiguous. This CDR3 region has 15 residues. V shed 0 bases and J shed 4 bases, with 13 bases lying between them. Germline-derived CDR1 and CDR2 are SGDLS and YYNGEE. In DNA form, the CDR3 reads TGTGCCAGCAGCGTAGCCGCCAGGCCCATCACTGAAGCTTTCTTT. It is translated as CASSVAARPITEAFF.

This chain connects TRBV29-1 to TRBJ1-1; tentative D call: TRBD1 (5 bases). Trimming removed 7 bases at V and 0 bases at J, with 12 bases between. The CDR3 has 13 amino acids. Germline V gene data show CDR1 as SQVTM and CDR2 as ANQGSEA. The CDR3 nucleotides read TGCAGCGCGACTCGGGACCTGAACACTGAAGCTTTCTTT. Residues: CSATRDLNTEAFF.

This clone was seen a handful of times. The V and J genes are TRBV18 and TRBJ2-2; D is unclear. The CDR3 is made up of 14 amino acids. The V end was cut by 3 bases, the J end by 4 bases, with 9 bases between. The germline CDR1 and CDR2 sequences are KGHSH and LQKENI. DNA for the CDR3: TGTGCCAGCTCACCTGTATCAGGCACCGGGGAGCTGTTTTTT. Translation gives CASSPVSGTGELFF.

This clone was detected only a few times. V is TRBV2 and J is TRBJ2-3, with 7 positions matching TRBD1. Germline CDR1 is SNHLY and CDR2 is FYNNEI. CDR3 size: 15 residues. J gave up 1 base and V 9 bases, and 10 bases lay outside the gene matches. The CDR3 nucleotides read TGTGCCAGGCCCAGCAGGGGGTTAGGCACAGATACGCAGTATTTT. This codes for CARPSRGLGTDTQYF.

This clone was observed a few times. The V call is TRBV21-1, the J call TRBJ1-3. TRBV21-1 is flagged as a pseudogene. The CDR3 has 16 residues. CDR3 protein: CASSKGGYPSGNTIYF. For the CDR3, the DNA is TGTGCCAGCAGCAAAGGTGGTTACCCCTCTGGAAACACCATATATTTT.

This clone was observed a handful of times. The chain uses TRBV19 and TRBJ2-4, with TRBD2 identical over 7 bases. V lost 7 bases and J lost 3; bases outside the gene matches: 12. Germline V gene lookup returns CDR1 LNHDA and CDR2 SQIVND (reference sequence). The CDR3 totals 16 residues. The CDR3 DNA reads TGTGCCAGTAACGGGGGGTCGTGGATCGGCAAAAACATTCAGTACTTC. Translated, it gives CASNGGSWIGKNIQYF. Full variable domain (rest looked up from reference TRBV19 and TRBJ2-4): DGGITQSPKYLFRKEGQNVTLSCEQNLNHDAMYWYRQDPGQGLRLIYYSQIVNDFQKGDIAEGYSVSREKKESFPLTVTSAQKNPTAFYLCASNGGSWIGKNIQYFGAGTRLSVL.

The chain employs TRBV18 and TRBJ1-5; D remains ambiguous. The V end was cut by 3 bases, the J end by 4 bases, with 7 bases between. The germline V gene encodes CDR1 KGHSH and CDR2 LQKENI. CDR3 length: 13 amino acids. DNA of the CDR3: TGTGCCAGCTCACCTTTGTCGAATCAGCCCCAGCATTTT. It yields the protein CASSPLSNQPQHF.

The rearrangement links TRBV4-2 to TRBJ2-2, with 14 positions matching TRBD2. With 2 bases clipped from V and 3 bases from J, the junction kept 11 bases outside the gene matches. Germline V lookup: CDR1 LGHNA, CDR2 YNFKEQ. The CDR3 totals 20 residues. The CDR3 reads CASSQQPGLAGVQDTGELFF. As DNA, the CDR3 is TGTGCCAGCAGCCAACAACCGGGACTAGCGGGGGTCCAGGACACCGGGGAGCTGTTTTTT.

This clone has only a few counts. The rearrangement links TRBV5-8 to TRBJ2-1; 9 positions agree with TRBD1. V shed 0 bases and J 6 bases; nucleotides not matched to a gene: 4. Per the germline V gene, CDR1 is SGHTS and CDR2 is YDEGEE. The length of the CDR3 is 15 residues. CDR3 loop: CASSLGTGAGNEQFF. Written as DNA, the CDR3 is TGTGCCAGCAGCTTGGGGACAGGGGCAGGCAATGAGCAGTTCTTC.

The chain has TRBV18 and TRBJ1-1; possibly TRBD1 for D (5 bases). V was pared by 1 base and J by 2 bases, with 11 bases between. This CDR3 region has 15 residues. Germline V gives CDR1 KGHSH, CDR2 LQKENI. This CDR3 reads CASSPLAGTNTEAFF. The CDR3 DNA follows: TGTGCCAGCTCACCACTGGCAGGGACCAACACTGAAGCTTTCTTT.

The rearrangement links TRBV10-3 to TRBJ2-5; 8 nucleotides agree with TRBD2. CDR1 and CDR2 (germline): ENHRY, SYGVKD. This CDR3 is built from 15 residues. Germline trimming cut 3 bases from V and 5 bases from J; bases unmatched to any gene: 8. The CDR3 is CAISEIAGTVETQYF. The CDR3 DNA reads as TGTGCCATCAGTGAAATAGCGGGGACCGTGGAGACCCAGTACTTC.